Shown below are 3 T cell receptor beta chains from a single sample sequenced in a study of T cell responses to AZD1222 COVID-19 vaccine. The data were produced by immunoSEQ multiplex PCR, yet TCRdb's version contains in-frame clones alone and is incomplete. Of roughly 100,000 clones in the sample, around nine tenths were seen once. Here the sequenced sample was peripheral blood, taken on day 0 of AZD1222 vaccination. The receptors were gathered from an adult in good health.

The CDR3 sequence: CASSLQSRGYNEQFF. The DNA for the CDR3 is TGTGCCAGCAGCTTACAGAGTCGAGGTTACAATGAGCAGTTCTTC. This chain connects TRBV13 to TRBJ2-1; D gene uncertain. Germline CDR1 is PRHDT and CDR2 is FYEKMQ (reference sequence). CDR3 length: 15 amino acids. V shed 2 bases and J shed 4 bases, with 12 bases lying between them. Complete variable domain (other parts from reference TRBV13 and TRBJ2-1): AAGVIQSPRHLIKEKRETATLKCYPIPRHDTVYWYQQGPGQDPQFLISFYEKMQSDKGSIPDRFSAQQFSDYHSELNMSSLELGDSALYFCASSLQSRGYNEQFFGPGTRLTVL.

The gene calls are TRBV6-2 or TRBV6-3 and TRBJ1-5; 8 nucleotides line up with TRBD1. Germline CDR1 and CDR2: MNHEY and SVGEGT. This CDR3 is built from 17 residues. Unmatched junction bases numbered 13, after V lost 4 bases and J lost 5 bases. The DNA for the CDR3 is TGTGCCAGCAGTTCGGGACAGGTGGGGGGGGAACATCAGCCCCAGCATTTT. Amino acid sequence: CASSSGQVGGEHQPQHF.

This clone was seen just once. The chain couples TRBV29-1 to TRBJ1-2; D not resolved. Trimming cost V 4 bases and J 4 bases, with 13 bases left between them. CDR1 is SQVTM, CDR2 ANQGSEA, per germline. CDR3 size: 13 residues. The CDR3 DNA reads TGCAGCGTTGGTAAGAAGGATGCCTATGGCTACACCTTC. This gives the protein CSVGKKDAYGYTF.